This is a list of T cell receptor beta chains from one sample in a study of blood T cell repertoires in COVID-19. Some clones are missing from TCRdb's copy, which holds only in-frame ones; the method was immunoSEQ multiplex PCR. Here the sample spans 130,000 to 150,000 clones, over 75% being singletons. Sequenced sample: peripheral blood. The origin of the receptors is a man between 65 and 85 years old with acute or convalescent COVID-19. CDR3s include the opening cysteine and the closing phenylalanine or tryptophan.

v_call | cdr3_aa
TRBV5-1 | CASSPRGAGGGWGTEAFF
TRBV5-6 | CASSFFSRGNYGYTF
TRBV5-8 | CASSWGGGSYGYTF
TRBV7-2 | CASRPGQVEDTQYF
TRBV5-4 | CASSLGPTGAYNEQFF
TRBV4-1 | CASSQAPAGSYNEQFF
TRBV29-1 | CSVDGQGNTDTQYF
TRBV2 | CASRPIREQFF
TRBV3-1/TRBV3-2 | CASSHNARSYEQYF
TRBV14 | CASSPGVGTEAFF
TRBV14 | CASSQGVRAYEQYF
TRBV6-5 | CASQIRRGKSGYTF
TRBV5-1 | CASSAGQLTNTEAFF
TRBV24-1 | CATSDPSGQANNEQFF
TRBV5-8 | CASRLVQGSNQPQHF
TRBV4-1 | CASSQVGRKNTEAFF
TRBV10-2 | CASINGGRGRGNTGELFF
TRBV6-6 | CASTEGDRARRLFF
TRBV6-5 | CASSTDRDAGNTIYF
TRBV3-1/TRBV3-2 | CASSLGPGTSIRNTIYF
TRBV3-1/TRBV3-2 | CASSQSTVNYGYTF
TRBV7-9 | CASSLVGQGSYGYTF
TRBV6-5 | CASSRTSGRTDTQYF
TRBV6-4 | CASRVERERGETQYF
TRBV3-1/TRBV3-2 | CASSTLAGAPPNIQYF
TRBV5-4 | CASSLSSNTGELFF
TRBV5-8 | CASSSGQGKAGELFF
TRBV7-9 | CASSLSAAYEQYF
TRBV19 | CASRQRTDGNTIYF
TRBV28 | CASRGTASYEQYF
TRBV6-6 | CASSYSPRAPNYGYTF
TRBV7-7 | CASSLSESYEQYF
TRBV29-1 | CSDNTNTEAFF
TRBV30 | CAWTKGDTQYF
TRBV5-1 | CASSLDTGEYNGYTF
TRBV28 | CASSFRGPGELFF
TRBV15 | CATSRLREAGNTIYF
TRBV6-5 | CASSYSGLRPYEQYF
TRBV5-4 | CASSSTGNYGYTF
TRBV18 | CASSLGENTEAFF
TRBV6-5 | CASRRDRAASGELFF
TRBV29-1 | CSVEPGVANYGYTF
TRBV12-3/TRBV12-4 | CASTAGSTDTQYF